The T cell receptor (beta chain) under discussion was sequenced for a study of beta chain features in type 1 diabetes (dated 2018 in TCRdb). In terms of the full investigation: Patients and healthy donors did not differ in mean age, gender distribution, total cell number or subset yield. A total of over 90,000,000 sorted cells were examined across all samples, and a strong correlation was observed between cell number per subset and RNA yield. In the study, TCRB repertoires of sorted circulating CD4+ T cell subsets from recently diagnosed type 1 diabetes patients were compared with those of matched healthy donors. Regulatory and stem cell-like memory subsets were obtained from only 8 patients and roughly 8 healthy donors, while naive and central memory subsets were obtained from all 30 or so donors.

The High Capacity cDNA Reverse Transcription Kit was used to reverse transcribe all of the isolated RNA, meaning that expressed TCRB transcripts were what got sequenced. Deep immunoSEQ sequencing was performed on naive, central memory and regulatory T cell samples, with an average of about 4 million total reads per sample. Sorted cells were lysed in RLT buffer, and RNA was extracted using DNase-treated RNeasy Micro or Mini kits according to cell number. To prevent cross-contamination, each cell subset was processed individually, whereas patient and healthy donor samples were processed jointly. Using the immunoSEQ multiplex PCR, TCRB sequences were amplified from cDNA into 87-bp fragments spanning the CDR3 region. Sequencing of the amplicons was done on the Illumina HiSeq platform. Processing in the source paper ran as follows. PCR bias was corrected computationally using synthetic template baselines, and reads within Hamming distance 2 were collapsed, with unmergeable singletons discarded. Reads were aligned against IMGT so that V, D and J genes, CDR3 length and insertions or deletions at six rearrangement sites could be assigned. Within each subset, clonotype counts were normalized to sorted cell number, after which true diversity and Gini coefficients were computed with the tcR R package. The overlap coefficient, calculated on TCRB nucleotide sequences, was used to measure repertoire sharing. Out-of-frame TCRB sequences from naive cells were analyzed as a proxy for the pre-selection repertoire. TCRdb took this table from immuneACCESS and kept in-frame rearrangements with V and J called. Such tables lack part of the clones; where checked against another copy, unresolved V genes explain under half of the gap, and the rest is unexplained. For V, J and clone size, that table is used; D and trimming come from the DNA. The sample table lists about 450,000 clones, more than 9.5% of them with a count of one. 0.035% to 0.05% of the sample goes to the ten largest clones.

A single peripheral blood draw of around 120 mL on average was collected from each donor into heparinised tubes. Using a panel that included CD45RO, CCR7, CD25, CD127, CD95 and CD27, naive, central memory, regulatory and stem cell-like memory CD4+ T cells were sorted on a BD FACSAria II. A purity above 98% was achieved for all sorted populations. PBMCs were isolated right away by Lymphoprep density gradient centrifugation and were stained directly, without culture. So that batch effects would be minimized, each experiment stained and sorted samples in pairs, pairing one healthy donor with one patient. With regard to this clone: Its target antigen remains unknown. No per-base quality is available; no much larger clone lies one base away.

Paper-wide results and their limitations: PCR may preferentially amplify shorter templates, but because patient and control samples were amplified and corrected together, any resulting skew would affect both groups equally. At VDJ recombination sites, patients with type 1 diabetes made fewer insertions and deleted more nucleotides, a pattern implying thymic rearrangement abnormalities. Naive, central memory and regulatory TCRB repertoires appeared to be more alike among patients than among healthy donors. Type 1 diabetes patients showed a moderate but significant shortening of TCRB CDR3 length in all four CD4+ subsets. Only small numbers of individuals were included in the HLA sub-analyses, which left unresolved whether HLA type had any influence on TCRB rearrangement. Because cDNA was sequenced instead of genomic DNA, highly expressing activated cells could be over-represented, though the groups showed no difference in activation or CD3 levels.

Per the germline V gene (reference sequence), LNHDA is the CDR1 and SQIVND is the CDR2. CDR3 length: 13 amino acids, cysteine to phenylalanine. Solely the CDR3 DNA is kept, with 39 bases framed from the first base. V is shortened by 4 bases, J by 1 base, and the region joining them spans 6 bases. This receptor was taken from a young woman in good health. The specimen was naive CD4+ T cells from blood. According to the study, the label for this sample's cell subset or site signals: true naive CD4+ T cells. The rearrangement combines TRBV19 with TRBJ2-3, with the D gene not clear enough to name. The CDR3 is CASSTTGTDTQYF. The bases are TGTGCCAGTAGTACTACCGGCACAGATACGCAGTATTTT.